Given below is one TCR beta chain in context. What it binds is not known. The libraries were made with immunoSEQ version 4 in survey mode. The method was immunoSEQ multiplex PCR; TCRdb's version includes in-frame clones alone and lacks a portion of them. Among approximately 40,000 clones listed, 75% to 85% were seen once. This entry is derived from a study of persistence of HIV-infected CD4 T cells. The ends were cut back, 3 bases at V and 3 bases at J, with 12 bases in the middle. The CDR3 consists of 15 residues. CDR1 is SQVTM and CDR2 is ANQGSEA in the germline V gene. Overlapping HIV-1 Gag 15-mer peptides at 1 ug per peptide per mL were used. Sorted nonresponding memory CD4+ T cells were CD40L-negative, CD69-negative, CD45RO-high.

The source is an adult man with HIV who was CMV-seropositive. The input for sequencing was CD4+ T cells sorted from PBMCs after roughly 18-hour stimulation, taken from a patient who received antiretroviral therapy. The chain couples TRBV29-1 to TRBJ2-6; no definite D call. CDR3 coding DNA: TGCAGCGTTGACATGGGGAAGGGTGGGGCCAACGTCCTGACTTTC. Amino acid sequence: CSVDMGKGGANVLTF.